A selection of T cell receptor beta chains follows, all from one sample in a study of response to subunit inactivated influenza vaccine. MiXCR, run by TCRdb on the RT-PCR reads, gives a single entry per CDR3 protein. The sample includes 650,000 to 800,000 distinct CDR3 sequences, roughly 18% of them seen just once. This specimen was PBMCs from blood, taken about 5 days after vaccination. The receptors originated from a man aged 50-59 years who received an inactivated influenza vaccine. Both conserved end residues are part of each CDR3. Each record gives: CDR3 length, V gene, clone size, D gene, J gene, CDR3 DNA, CDR3 protein. The D gene is left open where the match is weak. The size entry is marked missing in some rows and otherwise reads once, few, many or a size class.

>15|TRBV4-3|-|TRBD1|TRBJ2-7
TGCGCCAGCAGCCAAGACAGGACAGGGGGGAACGAGCAGTACTTC
CASSQDRTGGNEQYF
>18|TRBV5-6|-|TRBD2|TRBJ2-6
TGTGCCAGCAGCGAGGGACTAGCGGGAGCCCCTGGGGCCAACGTCCTGACTTTC
CASSEGLAGAPGANVLTF
>14|TRBV4-1|few|-|TRBJ1-1
TGCGCCAGCAGCCAAGAGTGGGGCCAGGCCGCAGCTTTCTTT
CASSQEWGQAAAFF
>15|TRBV6-1|few|TRBD1|TRBJ2-2
TGTGCCAGCAGTGGCCGGGACAGGGAAACCGGGGAGCTGTTTTTT
CASSGRDRETGELFF
>17|TRBV6-1|few|-|TRBJ2-6
TGTGCCAGCAGTGATAGGTGGTTCAGCTCTGGGGCCAACGTCCTGACTTTC
CASSDRWFSSGANVLTF
>14|TRBV12-3/TRBV12-4|-|TRBD1|TRBJ2-1
TGTGCCAGCGGGACGGGGACAGGGTTTTATGAGCAGTTCTTC
CASGTGTGFYEQFF
>11|TRBV5-1|once|-|TRBJ2-7
TGCGCCAGCAGAGGGGCTTTCGAGCAGTACTTC
CASRGAFEQYF
>13|TRBV11-2|-|-|TRBJ2-2
TGTGCCAGCTGTTCGACTCACACCGGGGAGCTGTTTTTT
CASCSTHTGELFF
>16|TRBV11-2|-|TRBD1|TRBJ2-2
TGTGCCAGCAGCCCAGGGACAGGGGTAGCGACCGGGGAGCTGTTTTTT
CASSPGTGVATGELFF
>14|TRBV15|-|TRBD1|TRBJ1-2
TGTGCCACCAGCACCAACAGGGGGGACGGTGGCTACACCTTC
CATSTNRGDGGYTF
>17|TRBV6-2/TRBV6-3|few|-|TRBJ2-2
TGTGCCAGCAGCCCTCCCCCGTGGGCGTCGAACACCGGGGAGCTGTTTTTT
CASSPPPWASNTGELFF
>15|TRBV9|once|-|TRBJ2-1
TGTGCCAGCACCTTGGACGGCCGAAAGGGGGATGAGCAGTTCTTC
CASTLDGRKGDEQFF
>14|TRBV29-1|-|TRBD1|TRBJ1-5
TGCAGCGTTGTCGACAGGGGGCTCGATCAGCCCCAGCATTTT
CSVVDRGLDQPQHF
>13|TRBV7-9|-|-|TRBJ2-5
TGTGCCAGCAAAGGGACAAGACAAGAGACCCAGTACTTC
CASKGTRQETQYF
>16|TRBV6-5|-|-|TRBJ2-1
TGTGCCAGCAGTTACGGGGGACGAGGTCCCTACAATGAGCAGTTCTTC
CASSYGGRGPYNEQFF
>17|TRBV12-3/TRBV12-4|few|-|TRBJ2-3
TGTGCCAGCAGTTTAGCGGTCCGGCAGGGGCGCACAGATACGCAGTATTTT
CASSLAVRQGRTDTQYF
>15|TRBV20-1|many|TRBD1|TRBJ2-3
TGCAGTGCTAGAAGGACAGGGGGCGGCCTAGATACGCAGTATTTT
CSARRTGGGLDTQYF
>16|TRBV6-2/TRBV6-3|few|-|TRBJ1-2
TGTGCCAGCAGTTACTCGGCGGGGATGATTAACTATGGCTACACCTTC
CASSYSAGMINYGYTF
>15|TRBV20-1|few|-|TRBJ2-7
TGCAGTGCCCGAGGGGGAGAAGCGGCCACCTACGAGCAGTACTTC
CSARGGEAATYEQYF
>16|TRBV7-6|-|-|TRBJ2-7
TGTGCCAGCAGCCCCCGCTCAGGGCCCGCCTCCTACGAGCAGTACTTC
CASSPRSGPASYEQYF
>14|TRBV12-3/TRBV12-4|-|-|TRBJ1-3
TGTGCCAGTGGGAAACGGGGCTCTGGAAACACCATATATTTT
CASGKRGSGNTIYF
>16|TRBV20-1|-|TRBD2|TRBJ2-3
TGCAGTGCTAGAGATCTATCAGCGGGGGCCCGACAGACGCAGTATTTT
CSARDLSAGARQTQYF
>15|TRBV28|few|-|TRBJ2-2
TGTGCCAGCAGGACGGACCGTAGGGTTCCCGGGGAGCTGTTTTTT
CASRTDRRVPGELFF
>16|TRBV20-1|-|TRBD1|TRBJ1-5
TGCAGTGCCAGGACAGGGGAGTACACTAGCAATCAGCCCCAGCATTTT
CSARTGEYTSNQPQHF
>15|TRBV12-3/TRBV12-4|-|-|TRBJ1-2
TGTGCCAGCACCAACCCTCTCACGGGAGGCTATGGCTACACCTTC
CASTNPLTGGYGYTF
>16|TRBV6-2/TRBV6-3|-|TRBD1|TRBJ2-6
TGTGCCAGCAGAAGTACAGGGGGCGCTGGGGCCAACGTCCTGACTTTC
CASRSTGGAGANVLTF
>12|TRBV20-1|-|-|TRBJ2-7
TGCAGTGCTACGTCGGGACATAGGGAGCAGTACTTC
CSATSGHREQYF
>13|TRBV20-1|few|-|TRBJ1-6
TGCAGTGCTAGGGGGAATTCGGATTCACCCCTCCACTTT
CSARGNSDSPLHF
>16|TRBV20-1|few|TRBD2|TRBJ2-1
TGCAGTGCTAGAGCCGGGAGGGAACTAGCGGGGATAGAGCAGTTCTTC
CSARAGRELAGIEQFF
>11|TRBV29-1|-|-|TRBJ2-7
TGCAGCGCAGGCGGAGCCTACGAGCAGTACTTC
CSAGGAYEQYF
>17|TRBV6-2/TRBV6-3|-|TRBD2|TRBJ2-1
TGTGCCAGCAGTCACGGGACTAGCGGGAGGGCCTACAATGAGCAGTTCTTC
CASSHGTSGRAYNEQFF
>14|TRBV12-3/TRBV12-4|few|TRBD1|TRBJ2-5
TGTGCCAGCAGTTCGGGACAGGGTGAGGAGACCCAGTACTTC
CASSSGQGEETQYF
>16|TRBV12-3/TRBV12-4|few|TRBD1|TRBJ1-6
TGTGCCAGCAGTCCGGACAGGAACTCCTATAATTCACCCCTCCACTTT
CASSPDRNSYNSPLHF
>13|TRBV5-1|few|-|TRBJ2-7
TGCGCCAGCAGCTCGGCCGGCGGGCCCGAGCAGTACTTC
CASSSAGGPEQYF
>14|TRBV9|few|TRBD1|TRBJ2-2
TGTGCCAGCAGCGCGACAGGGGGGGCCGGGGAGCTGTTTTTT
CASSATGGAGELFF
>15|TRBV9|few|TRBD1|TRBJ2-3
TGTGCCAGCAGCGTAGAGGGGACAGGGTCAGATACGCAGTATTTT
CASSVEGTGSDTQYF
>14|TRBV7-2|-|-|TRBJ1-2
TGTGCCAGCAGCTTAGAGTCCCTTAACTATGGCTACACCTTC
CASSLESLNYGYTF
>13|TRBV20-1|many|-|TRBJ2-7
TGCAGTGCTAGCAGTGGGCGCCCCTACGAGCAGTACTTC
CSASSGRPYEQYF
>13|TRBV18|-|TRBD1|TRBJ2-5
TGTGCCAGCTCATCCACAGGGGAGAAGACCCAGTACTTC
CASSSTGEKTQYF
>15|TRBV4-3|few|-|TRBJ1-1
TGCGCCAGCAGCCAAGAGGAGTTCATCCGGAATGAAGCTTTCTTT
CASSQEEFIRNEAFF
>14|TRBV5-5|-|-|TRBJ2-5
TGTGCCAGCAGTTTTTGGACAGCCCAAGAGACCCAGTACTTC
CASSFWTAQETQYF
>17|TRBV12-3/TRBV12-4|many|TRBD1|TRBJ2-6
TGTGCCAGCAGCCAAAATAACAGGGGGCAAGGGGCCAACGTCCTGACTTTC
CASSQNNRGQGANVLTF